This TCR beta chain is drawn from a study of T-cell memory formation after mild COVID-19. The study's findings and limits: Clones contracting across day 15 to 85 had a balanced CD4/CD8 profile; later expanding clones leaned CD4+. SARS-CoV-2 specificity was not confirmed for second-wave clones peaking on day 37.

This clonotype was seen a few times. The antigen is not known. In TCRdb, the 5' RACE reads were re-called with MiXCR into one record per CDR3 protein. The sample includes about 310,000 distinct CDR3 sequences, roughly 15% seen only once; the top ten take about a fifth. The CDR3 has 15 amino acids. Trimming at V came to 3 bases and at J to 7 bases, leaving 7 bases not matched to a gene. The germline gives CDR1 KGHDR, CDR2 SFDVKD. The TCR comes from a man younger than 30 who had mild COVID-19 (a few samples of this study predate the infection). Cell type and time point are not known. This chain links TRBV24-1 with TRBJ1-4, with 7 bases aligning to TRBD1. Sequenced input: PBMCs or a T cell subset sorted from them (not recorded which). CDR3: CATSDPTGAGEKLFF. The CDR3 DNA follows: TGTGCCACCAGTGATCCCACAGGGGCAGGTGAAAAACTGTTTTTT.